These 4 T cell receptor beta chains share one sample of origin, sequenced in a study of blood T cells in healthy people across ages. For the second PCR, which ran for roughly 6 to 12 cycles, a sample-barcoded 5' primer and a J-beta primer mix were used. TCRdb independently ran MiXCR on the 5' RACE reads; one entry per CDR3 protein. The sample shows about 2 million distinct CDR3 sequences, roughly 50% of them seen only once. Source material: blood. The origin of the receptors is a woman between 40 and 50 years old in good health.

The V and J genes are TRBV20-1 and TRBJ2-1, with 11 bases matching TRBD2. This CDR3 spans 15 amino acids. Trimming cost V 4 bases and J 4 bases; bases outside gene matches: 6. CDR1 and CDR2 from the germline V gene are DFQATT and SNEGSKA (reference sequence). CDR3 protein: CSAITGTSGYNEQFF. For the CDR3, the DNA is TGCAGTGCTATAACCGGGACTAGCGGTTACAATGAGCAGTTCTTC.

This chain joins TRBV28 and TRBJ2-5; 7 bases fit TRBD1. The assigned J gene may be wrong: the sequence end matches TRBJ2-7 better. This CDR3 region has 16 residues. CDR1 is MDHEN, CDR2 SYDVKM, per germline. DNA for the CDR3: TGTGCCAGCACCCTAAAACCGGGACAGTCCCTCTACGAGCAGTACTTC. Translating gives CASTLKPGQSLYEQYF.

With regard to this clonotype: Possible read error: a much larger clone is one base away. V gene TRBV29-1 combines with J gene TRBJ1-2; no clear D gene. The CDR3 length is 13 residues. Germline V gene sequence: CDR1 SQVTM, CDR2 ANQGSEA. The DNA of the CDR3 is TGCAGCGTTGAAGATCGGGCTAACTATGGCCACACCTTC. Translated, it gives CSVEDRANYGHTF.

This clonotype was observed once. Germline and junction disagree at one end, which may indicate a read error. CDR3 sequence (DNA): TGTGCCAGCAGCTTCCGGACAGGAGGGACAGATACGCTGTATTTT. Encoded protein: CASSFRTGGTDTLYF. V usage is TRBV7-2 and J usage is TRBJ2-3, with D possibly TRBD1 on 7 matching bases. The V gene's germline CDR1 is SGHTA and CDR2 FQGNSA. This CDR3 contains 15 residues.